This T cell receptor (beta chain) was found in a study of tumor-infiltrating lymphocytes in oesophageal squamous cell carcinoma. The CDR3 length is 15 residues. This clonotype was observed a single time. From the PCR reads, TCRdb called clonotypes with MiXCR, one entry per CDR3 protein. Among over 10,000 distinct CDR3 sequences listed, 58% were seen once. Sequencing used esophageal tumor tissue. This chain uses TRBV12-3 or TRBV12-4 with TRBJ2-1; 10 bases are shared with TRBD1. The last part of the DNA fits TRBJ2-7 better; the J call may be wrong. This clonotype was sampled from a female donor with esophageal squamous cell carcinoma. Here the CDR3 reads CASSPGQGVSYEQYF. The CDR3 DNA sequence: TGTGCCAGCAGTCCCGGACAGGGGGTCTCCTACGAGCAGTACTTC.